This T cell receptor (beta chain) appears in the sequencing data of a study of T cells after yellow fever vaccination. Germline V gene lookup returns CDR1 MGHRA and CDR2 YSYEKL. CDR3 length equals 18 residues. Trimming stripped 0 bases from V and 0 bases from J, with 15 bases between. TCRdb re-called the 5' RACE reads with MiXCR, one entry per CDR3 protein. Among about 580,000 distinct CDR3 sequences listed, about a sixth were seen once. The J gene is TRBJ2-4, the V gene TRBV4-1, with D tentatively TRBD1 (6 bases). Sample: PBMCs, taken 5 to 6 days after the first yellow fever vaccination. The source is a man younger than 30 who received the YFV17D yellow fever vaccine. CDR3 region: CASSQERWDTLAKNIQYF. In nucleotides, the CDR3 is TGCGCCAGCAGCCAAGAGAGGTGGGACACTCTAGCCAAAAACATTCAGTACTTC.